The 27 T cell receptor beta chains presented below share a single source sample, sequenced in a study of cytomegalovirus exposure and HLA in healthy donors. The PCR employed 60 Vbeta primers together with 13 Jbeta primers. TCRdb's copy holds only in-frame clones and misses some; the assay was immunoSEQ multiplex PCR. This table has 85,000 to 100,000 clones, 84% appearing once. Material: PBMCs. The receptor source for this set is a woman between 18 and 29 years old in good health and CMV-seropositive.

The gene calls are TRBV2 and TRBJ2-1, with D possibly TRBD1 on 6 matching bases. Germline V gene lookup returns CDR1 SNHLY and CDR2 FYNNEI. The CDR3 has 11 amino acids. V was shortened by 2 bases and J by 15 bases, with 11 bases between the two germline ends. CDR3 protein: CASSERRGPFF. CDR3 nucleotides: TGTGCCAGCAGTGAACGCAGGGGACCGTTCTTC.

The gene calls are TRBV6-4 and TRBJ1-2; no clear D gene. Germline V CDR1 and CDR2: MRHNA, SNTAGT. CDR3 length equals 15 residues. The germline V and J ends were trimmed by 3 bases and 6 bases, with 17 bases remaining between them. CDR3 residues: CASSDRRAPRDGYTF. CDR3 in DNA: TGTGCCAGCAGTGATCGGAGGGCGCCGCGGGATGGCTACACCTTC.

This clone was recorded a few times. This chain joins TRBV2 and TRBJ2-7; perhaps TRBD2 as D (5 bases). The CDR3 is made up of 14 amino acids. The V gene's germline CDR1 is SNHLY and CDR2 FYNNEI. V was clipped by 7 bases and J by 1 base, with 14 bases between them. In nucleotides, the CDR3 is TGTGCCAGCAACCCCGAGAGGGATTCCTACGAGCAGTACTTC. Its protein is CASNPERDSYEQYF.

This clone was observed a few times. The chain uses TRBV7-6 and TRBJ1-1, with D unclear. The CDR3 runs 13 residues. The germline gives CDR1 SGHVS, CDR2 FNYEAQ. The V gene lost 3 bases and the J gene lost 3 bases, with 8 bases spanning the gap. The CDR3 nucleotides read TGTGCCAGCAGCTTCCAGTCATACACTGAAGCTTTCTTT. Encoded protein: CASSFQSYTEAFF.

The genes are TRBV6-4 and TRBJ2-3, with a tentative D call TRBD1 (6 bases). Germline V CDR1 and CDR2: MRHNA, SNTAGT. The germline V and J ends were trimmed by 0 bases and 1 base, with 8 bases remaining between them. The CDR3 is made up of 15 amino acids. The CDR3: CASSDSDRRTDTQYF. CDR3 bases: TGTGCCAGCAGTGACTCTGACAGGCGCACAGATACGCAGTATTTT.

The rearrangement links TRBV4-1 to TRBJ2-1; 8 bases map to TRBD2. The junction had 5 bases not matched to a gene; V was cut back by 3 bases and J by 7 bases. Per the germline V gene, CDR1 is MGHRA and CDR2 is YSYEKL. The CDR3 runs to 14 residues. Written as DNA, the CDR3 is TGCGCCAGCAGCCAGCTGAGCGGGAGTAATGAGCAGTTCTTC. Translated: CASSQLSGSNEQFF.

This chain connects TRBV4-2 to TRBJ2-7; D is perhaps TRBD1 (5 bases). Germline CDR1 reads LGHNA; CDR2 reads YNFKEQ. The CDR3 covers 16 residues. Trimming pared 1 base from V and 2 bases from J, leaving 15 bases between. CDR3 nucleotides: TGTGCCAGCAGCCAAGGAGTGACAGTGGCGACCTACGAGCAGTACTTC. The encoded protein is CASSQGVTVATYEQYF.

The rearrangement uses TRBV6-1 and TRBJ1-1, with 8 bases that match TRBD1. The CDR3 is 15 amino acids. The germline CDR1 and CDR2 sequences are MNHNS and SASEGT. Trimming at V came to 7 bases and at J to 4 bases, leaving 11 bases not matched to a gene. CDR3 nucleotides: TGTGCCAGCACCCCCGTTGGACAGGGTATCACTGAAGCTTTCTTT. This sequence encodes CASTPVGQGITEAFF.

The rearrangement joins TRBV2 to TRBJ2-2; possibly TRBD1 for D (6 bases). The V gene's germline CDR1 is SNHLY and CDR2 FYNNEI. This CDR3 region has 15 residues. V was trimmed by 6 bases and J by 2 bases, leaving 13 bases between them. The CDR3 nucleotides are TGTGCCAGCAGGGGAGACAGGCTTAACACCGGGGAGCTGTTTTTT. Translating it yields CASRGDRLNTGELFF.

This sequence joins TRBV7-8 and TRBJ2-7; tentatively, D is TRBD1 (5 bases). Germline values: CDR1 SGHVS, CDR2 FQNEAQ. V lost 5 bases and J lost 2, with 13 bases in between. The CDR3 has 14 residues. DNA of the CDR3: TGTGCCAGCAGCCCTGGGCTGGGGCCCTACGAGCAGTACTTC. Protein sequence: CASSPGLGPYEQYF. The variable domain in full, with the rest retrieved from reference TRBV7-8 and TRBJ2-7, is GAGVSQSPRYKVAKRGQDVALRCDPISGHVSLFWYQQALGQGPEFLTYFQNEAQLDKSGLPSDRFFAERPEGSVSTLKIQRTQQEDSAVYLCASSPGLGPYEQYFGPGTRLTVT.

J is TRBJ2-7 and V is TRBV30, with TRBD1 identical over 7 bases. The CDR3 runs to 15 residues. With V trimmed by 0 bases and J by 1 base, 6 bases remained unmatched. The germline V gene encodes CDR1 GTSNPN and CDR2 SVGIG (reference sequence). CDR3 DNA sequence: TGTGCCTGGAGTGTGAGGGCCAGGGGGTCCTACGAGCAGTACTTC. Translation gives CAWSVRARGSYEQYF.

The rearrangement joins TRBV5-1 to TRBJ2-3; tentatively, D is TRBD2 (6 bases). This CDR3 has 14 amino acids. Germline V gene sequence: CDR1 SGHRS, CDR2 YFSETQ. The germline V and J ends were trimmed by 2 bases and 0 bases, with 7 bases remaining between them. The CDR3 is CASSFGTSTDTQYF. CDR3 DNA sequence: TGCGCCAGCAGCTTTGGGACTAGCACAGATACGCAGTATTTT.

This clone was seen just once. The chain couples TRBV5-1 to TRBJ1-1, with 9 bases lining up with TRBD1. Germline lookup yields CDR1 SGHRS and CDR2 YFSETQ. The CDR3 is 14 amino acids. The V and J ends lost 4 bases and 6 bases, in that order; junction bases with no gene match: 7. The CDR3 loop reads CASSPGQGTAEAFF. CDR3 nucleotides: TGCGCCAGCAGCCCGGGACAGGGCACGGCTGAAGCTTTCTTT.

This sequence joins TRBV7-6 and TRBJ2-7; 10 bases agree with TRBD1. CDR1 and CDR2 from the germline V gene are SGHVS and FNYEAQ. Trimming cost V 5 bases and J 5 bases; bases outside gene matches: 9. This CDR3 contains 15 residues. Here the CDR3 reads CASSAWDRGIHEQYF. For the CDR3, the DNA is TGTGCCAGCAGCGCTTGGGACAGGGGTATCCACGAGCAGTACTTC.

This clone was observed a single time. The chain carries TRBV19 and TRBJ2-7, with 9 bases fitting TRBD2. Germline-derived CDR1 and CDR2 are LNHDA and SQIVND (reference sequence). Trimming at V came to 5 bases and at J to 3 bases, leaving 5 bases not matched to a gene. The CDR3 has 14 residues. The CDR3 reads CASSLAAGGYEQYF. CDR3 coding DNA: TGTGCCAGTAGTCTGGCAGCGGGGGGCTACGAGCAGTACTTC.

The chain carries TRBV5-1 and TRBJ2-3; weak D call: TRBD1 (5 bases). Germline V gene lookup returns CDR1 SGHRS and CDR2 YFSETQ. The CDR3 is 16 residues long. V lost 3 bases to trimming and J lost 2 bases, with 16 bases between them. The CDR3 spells CASSSYSLDITDTQYF. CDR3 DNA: TGCGCCAGCAGCTCCTACTCCCTGGACATCACAGATACGCAGTATTTT.

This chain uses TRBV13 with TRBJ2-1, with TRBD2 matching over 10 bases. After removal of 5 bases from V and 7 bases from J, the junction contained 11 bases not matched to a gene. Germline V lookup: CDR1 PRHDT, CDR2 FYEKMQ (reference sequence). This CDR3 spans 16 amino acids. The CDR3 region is CASSLHSGRAMNEQFF. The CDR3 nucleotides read TGTGCCAGCAGCCTCCACAGCGGGAGGGCCATGAATGAGCAGTTCTTC. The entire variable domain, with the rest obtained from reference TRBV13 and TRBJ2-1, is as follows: AAGVIQSPRHLIKEKRETATLKCYPIPRHDTVYWYQQGPGQDPQFLISFYEKMQSDKGSIPDRFSAQQFSDYHSELNMSSLELGDSALYFCASSLHSGRAMNEQFFGPGTRLTVL.

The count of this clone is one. The CDR3 DNA follows: TGTGCCAGCAGTCTCACTAGCTCCTACGAGCAGTACTTC. It codes for CASSLTSSYEQYF. V and J are TRBV2 and TRBJ2-7, with a weak D call TRBD2 (5 bases). Germline V gives CDR1 SNHLY, CDR2 FYNNEI. The CDR3 is made up of 13 amino acids. Trimming left V 5 bases short and J 0 bases short, with 8 bases between.

CDR3 coding DNA: TGTGCCAGCAGCGGTTTACAGGGCGACACTGAAGCTTTCTTT. Translation gives CASSGLQGDTEAFF. The chain joins TRBV5-6 to TRBJ1-1; TRBD1 might be the D (6 bases). The V and J ends lost 4 bases and 3 bases respectively, with 13 bases between them. The CDR3 sequence is 14 residues long. Germline lookup yields CDR1 SGHDT and CDR2 YYEEEE.

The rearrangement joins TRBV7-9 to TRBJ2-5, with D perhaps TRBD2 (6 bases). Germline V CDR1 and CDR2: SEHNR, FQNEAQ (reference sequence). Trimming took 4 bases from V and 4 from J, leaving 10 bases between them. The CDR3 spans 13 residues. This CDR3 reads CASSSEGAETQYF. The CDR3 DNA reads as TGTGCCAGCAGCTCGGAGGGAGCAGAGACCCAGTACTTC.

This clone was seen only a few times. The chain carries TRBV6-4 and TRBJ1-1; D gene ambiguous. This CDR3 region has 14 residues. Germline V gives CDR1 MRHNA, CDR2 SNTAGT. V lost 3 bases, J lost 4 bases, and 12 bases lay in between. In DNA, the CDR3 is TGTGCCAGCAGTGATTCCGGGGAGAGCACTGAAGCTTTCTTT. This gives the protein CASSDSGESTEAFF.

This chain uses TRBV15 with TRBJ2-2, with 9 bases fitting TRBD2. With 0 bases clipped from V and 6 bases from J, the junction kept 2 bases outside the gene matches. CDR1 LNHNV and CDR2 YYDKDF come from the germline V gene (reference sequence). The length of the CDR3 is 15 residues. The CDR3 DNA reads TGTGCCACCAGCAGAGAGCGGGGGGGAGCCGGGGAGCTGTTTTTT. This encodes CATSRERGGAGELFF.

The CDR3 spells CASSQVVSGILHEQFF. CDR3 bases: TGTGCCAGCAGCCAAGTGGTTAGCGGGATTTTGCATGAGCAGTTCTTC. The V call is TRBV4-2, the J call TRBJ2-1, with 8 nucleotides matching TRBD2. This CDR3 has 16 residues. The germline gives CDR1 LGHNA, CDR2 YNFKEQ. J was trimmed by 8 bases and V by 1 base; bases with no gene match: 10.

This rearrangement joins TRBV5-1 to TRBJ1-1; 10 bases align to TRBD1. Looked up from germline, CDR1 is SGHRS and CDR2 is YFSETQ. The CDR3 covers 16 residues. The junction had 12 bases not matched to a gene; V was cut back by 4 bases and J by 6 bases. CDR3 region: CASSIAGTGVFAEAFF. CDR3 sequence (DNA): TGCGCCAGCAGCATTGCCGGGACAGGGGTTTTCGCTGAAGCTTTCTTT. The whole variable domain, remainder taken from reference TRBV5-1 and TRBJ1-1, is KAGVTQTPRYLIKTRGQQVTLSCSPISGHRSVSWYQQTPGQGLQFLFEYFSETQRNKGNFPGRFSGRQFSNSRSEMNVSTLELGDSALYLCASSIAGTGVFAEAFFGQGTRLTVV.

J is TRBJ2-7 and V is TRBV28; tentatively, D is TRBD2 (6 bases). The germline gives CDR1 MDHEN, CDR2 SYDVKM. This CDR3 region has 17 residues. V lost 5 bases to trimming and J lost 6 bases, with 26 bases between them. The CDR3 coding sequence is TGTGCCAGCAGTCCAAACCGGGACTCGGCCCGGTGGGGCGAGCAGTACTTC. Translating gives CASSPNRDSARWGEQYF.

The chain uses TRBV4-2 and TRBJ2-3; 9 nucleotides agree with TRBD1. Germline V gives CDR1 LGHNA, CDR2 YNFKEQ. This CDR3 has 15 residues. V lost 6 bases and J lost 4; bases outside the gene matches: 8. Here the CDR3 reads CASRQQGAGADTQYF. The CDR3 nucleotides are TGTGCCAGCAGACAACAGGGGGCGGGCGCAGATACGCAGTATTTT.

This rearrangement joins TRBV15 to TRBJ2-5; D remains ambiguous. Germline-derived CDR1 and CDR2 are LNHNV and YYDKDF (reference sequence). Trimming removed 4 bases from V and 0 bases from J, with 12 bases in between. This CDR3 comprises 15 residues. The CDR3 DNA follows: TGTGCCACCAGCAACGATCGTAGCCACCAAGAGACCCAGTACTTC. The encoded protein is CATSNDRSHQETQYF. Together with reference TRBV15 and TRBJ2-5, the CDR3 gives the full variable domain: DAMVIQNPRYQVTQFGKPVTLSCSQTLNHNVMYWYQQKSSQAPKLLFHYYDKDFNNEADTPDNFQSRRPNTSFCFLDIRSPGLGDTAMYLCATSNDRSHQETQYFGPGTRLLVL.